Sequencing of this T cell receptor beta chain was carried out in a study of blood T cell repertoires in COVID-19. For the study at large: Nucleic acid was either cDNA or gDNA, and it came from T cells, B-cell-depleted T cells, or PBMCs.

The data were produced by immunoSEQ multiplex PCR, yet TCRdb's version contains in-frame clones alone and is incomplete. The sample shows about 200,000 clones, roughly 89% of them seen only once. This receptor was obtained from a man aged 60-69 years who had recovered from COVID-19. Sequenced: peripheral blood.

Here the CDR3 DNA reads TGTGCCAGCAGCCAAGATCACTACACGGGATACACAGATACGCAGTATTTT. It codes for CASSQDHYTGYTDTQYF. This sequence joins TRBV3-1 (or the pseudogene TRBV3-2) and TRBJ2-3, with TRBD2 as a possible D gene (5 bases). CDR1 is LGHDT and CDR2 is YNNKEL in the germline V gene (reference sequence). The V and J ends lost 0 bases and 2 bases respectively, with 15 bases between them. The CDR3 has 17 amino acids.